Listed below are T cell receptor beta chains from one sample, sequenced in a study of cytomegalovirus exposure and HLA in healthy donors. Libraries were prepared by immunoSEQ multiplex PCR; TCRdb keeps only in-frame clonotypes and omits some of them. The sample has roughly 130,000 clones, just under 75% seen once. Sample: PBMCs. These TCRs come from a man aged 35-49 years in good health and CMV-seropositive. Both conserved end residues are part of each CDR3. Fields, in order: D gene, V gene, clone size, J gene, CDR3 DNA, CDR3 protein. A D gene is named only where the DNA matches it firmly. Clone size appears in some rows only: once, few, many, or a class for an expanded clone.

d_gene: NA
v_gene: TRBV7-9
abundance: NA
j_gene: TRBJ1-2
CDR3nt: TGTGCCAGCAGCTTACAACTTTCGACGAGGGGAGGAGGCTACACCTTC
CDR3aa: CASSLQLSTRGGGYTF

d_gene: TRBD2
v_gene: TRBV28
abundance: NA
j_gene: TRBJ2-3
CDR3nt: TGTGCCAGCAGTACCTCTTTTGGGACTAGCGGGGAGAGCACAGATACGCAGTATTTT
CDR3aa: CASSTSFGTSGESTDTQYF

d_gene: TRBD1
v_gene: TRBV6-5
abundance: NA
j_gene: TRBJ1-5
CDR3nt: TGTGCCAGCACCCCGACAGGGGGCGGACAGCCCCAGCATTTT
CDR3aa: CASTPTGGGQPQHF

d_gene: TRBD1
v_gene: TRBV7-8
abundance: NA
j_gene: TRBJ2-7
CDR3nt: TGTGCCAGCAGCTTACGCCCCGGACAGGGCTCCTACGAGCAGTACTTC
CDR3aa: CASSLRPGQGSYEQYF

d_gene: TRBD2
v_gene: TRBV5-6
abundance: NA
j_gene: TRBJ2-5
CDR3nt: TGTGCCAGCAGCCGCGGGGGGGCCGTCCAGGAGACCCAGTACTTC
CDR3aa: CASSRGGAVQETQYF

d_gene: TRBD1
v_gene: TRBV28
abundance: once
j_gene: TRBJ1-2
CDR3nt: TGTGCCAGCAGTCTCGGACAGGGTGCGAATGGCTACACCTTC
CDR3aa: CASSLGQGANGYTF

d_gene: NA
v_gene: TRBV6-5
abundance: NA
j_gene: TRBJ2-7
CDR3nt: TGTGCCAGCAGTTACTCGAGTTCCTACGAGCAGTACTTC
CDR3aa: CASSYSSSYEQYF

d_gene: TRBD1
v_gene: TRBV27
abundance: few
j_gene: TRBJ1-4
CDR3nt: TGTGCCAGCAGTTTACTTTCCGCAGGGGGCAACGAAAAACTGTTTTTT
CDR3aa: CASSLLSAGGNEKLFF

d_gene: NA
v_gene: TRBV5-1
abundance: few
j_gene: TRBJ2-7
CDR3nt: TGCGCCAGCAGCCGATGGTCGGGGCAGGGGTACGAGCAGTACTTC
CDR3aa: CASSRWSGQGYEQYF

d_gene: TRBD1
v_gene: TRBV6-5
abundance: NA
j_gene: TRBJ1-6
CDR3nt: TGTGCCAGCAGTTGGGGCTTGACAGGGAATTCACCCCTCCACTTT
CDR3aa: CASSWGLTGNSPLHF

d_gene: TRBD1
v_gene: TRBV19
abundance: NA
j_gene: TRBJ1-5
CDR3nt: TGTGCCAGTAGGGGAGGACAGGCCTTACGGGGGCCCCAGCATTTT
CDR3aa: CASRGGQALRGPQHF

d_gene: TRBD2
v_gene: TRBV7-9
abundance: NA
j_gene: TRBJ2-2
CDR3nt: TGTGCCAGCAGCCTCATCGGACTAGCGGGGGGCCACGGCGGGGAGCTGTTTTTT
CDR3aa: CASSLIGLAGGHGGELFF

d_gene: TRBD1
v_gene: TRBV11-2
abundance: NA
j_gene: TRBJ2-5
CDR3nt: TGTGCCAGCAGCTTAGGGACAGGGATTGGGGAGACCCAGTACTTC
CDR3aa: CASSLGTGIGETQYF

d_gene: NA
v_gene: TRBV9
abundance: NA
j_gene: TRBJ2-1
CDR3nt: TGTGCCAGCAAGGGAGTTGGGGATGAGCAGTTCTTC
CDR3aa: CASKGVGDEQFF

d_gene: TRBD1
v_gene: TRBV6-1
abundance: NA
j_gene: TRBJ1-6
CDR3nt: TGTGCCAGCAGTGAAAGCAGGGGGAGTTCACCCCTCCACTTT
CDR3aa: CASSESRGSSPLHF

d_gene: TRBD1
v_gene: TRBV5-4
abundance: few
j_gene: TRBJ2-5
CDR3nt: TGTGCCAGCAGCTCACAGGGGGCCCTCCAAGAGACCCAGTACTTC
CDR3aa: CASSSQGALQETQYF

d_gene: TRBD1
v_gene: TRBV6-4
abundance: once
j_gene: TRBJ2-3
CDR3nt: TGTGCCAGCAGTGAAGCAGGGGGCACGACCTCAGATACGCAGTATTTT
CDR3aa: CASSEAGGTTSDTQYF

d_gene: TRBD1
v_gene: TRBV19
abundance: NA
j_gene: TRBJ2-3
CDR3nt: TGTGCCAGTAGTATAGGGACAGGGGCGTCAGATACGCAGTATTTT
CDR3aa: CASSIGTGASDTQYF

d_gene: NA
v_gene: TRBV25-1
abundance: NA
j_gene: TRBJ1-6
CDR3nt: TGTGCCAGCAGGCCCCCAGGGTTGTATAATTCACCCCTCCACTTT
CDR3aa: CASRPPGLYNSPLHF

d_gene: TRBD1
v_gene: TRBV2
abundance: NA
j_gene: TRBJ1-2
CDR3nt: TGTGCCAGCAGTGAAGCGACAGGGAAGACTGGCTACACCTTC
CDR3aa: CASSEATGKTGYTF